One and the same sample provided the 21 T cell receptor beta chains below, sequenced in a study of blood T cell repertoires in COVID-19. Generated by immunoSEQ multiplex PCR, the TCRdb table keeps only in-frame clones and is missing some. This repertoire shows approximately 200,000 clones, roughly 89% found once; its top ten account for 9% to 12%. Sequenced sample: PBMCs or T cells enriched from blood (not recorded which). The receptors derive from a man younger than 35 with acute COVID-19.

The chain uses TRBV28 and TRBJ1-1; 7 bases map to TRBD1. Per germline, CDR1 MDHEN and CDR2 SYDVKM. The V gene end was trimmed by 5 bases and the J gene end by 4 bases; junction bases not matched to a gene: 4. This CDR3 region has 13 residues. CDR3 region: CASSPPGGTEAFF. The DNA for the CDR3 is TGTGCCAGCAGTCCACCAGGGGGCACTGAAGCTTTCTTT.

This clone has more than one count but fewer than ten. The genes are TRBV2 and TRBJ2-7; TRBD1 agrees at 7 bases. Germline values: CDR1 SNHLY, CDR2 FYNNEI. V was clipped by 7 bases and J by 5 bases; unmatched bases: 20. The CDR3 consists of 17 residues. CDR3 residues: CASNPGPSQGVSNEQYF. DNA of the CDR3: TGTGCCAGCAACCCGGGACCAAGCCAGGGGGTATCAAACGAGCAGTACTTC.

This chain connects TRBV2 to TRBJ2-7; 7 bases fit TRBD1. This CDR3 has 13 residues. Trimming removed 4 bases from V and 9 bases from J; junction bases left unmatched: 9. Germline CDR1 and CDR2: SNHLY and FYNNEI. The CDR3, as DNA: TGTGCCAGCAGTGCAGGGGGTGGAGTCTGGCAGTACTTC. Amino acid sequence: CASSAGGGVWQYF.

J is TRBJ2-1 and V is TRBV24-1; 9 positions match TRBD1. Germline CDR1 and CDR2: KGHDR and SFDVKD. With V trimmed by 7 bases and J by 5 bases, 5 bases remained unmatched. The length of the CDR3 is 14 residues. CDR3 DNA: TGTGCCACCAGACGGACAGGGGAGGACAATGAGCAGTTCTTC. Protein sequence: CATRRTGEDNEQFF.

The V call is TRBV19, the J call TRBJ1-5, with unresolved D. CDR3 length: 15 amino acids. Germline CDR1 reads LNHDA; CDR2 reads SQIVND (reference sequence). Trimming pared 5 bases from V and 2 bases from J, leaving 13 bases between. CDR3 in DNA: TGTGCCAGTAGTCGGGGTCCAGGAGGCAATCAGCCCCAGCATTTT. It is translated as CASSRGPGGNQPQHF.

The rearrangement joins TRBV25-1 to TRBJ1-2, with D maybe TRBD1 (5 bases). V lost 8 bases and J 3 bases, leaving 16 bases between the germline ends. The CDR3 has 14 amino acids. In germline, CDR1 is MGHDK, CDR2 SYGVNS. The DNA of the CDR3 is TGTGCCAGCCGGTCGTCCAGGGAAGACTATGGCTACACCTTC. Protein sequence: CASRSSREDYGYTF.

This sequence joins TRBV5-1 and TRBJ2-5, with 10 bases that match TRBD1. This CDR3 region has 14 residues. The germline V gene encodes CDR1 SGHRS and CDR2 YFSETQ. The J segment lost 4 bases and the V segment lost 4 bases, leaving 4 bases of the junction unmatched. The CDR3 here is CASSAGQGLETQYF. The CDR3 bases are TGCGCCAGCAGCGCGGGACAGGGGCTAGAGACCCAGTACTTC.

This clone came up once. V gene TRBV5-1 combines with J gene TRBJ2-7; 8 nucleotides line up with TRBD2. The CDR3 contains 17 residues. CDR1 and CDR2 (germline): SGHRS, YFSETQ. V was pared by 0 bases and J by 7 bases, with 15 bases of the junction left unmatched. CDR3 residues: CASSLETAGRDMQEQYF. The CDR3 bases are TGCGCCAGCAGCTTGGAAACGGCCGGGAGGGATATGCAGGAGCAGTACTTC.

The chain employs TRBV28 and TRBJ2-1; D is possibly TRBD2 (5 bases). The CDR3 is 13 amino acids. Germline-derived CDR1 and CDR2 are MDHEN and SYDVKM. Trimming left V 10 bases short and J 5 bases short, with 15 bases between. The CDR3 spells CATGGIGDNEQFF. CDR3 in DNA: TGTGCCACAGGAGGCATCGGCGACAATGAGCAGTTCTTC.

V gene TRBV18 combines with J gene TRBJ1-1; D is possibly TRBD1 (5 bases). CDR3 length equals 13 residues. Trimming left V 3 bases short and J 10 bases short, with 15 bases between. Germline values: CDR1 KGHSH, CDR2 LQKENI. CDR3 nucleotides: TGTGCCAGCTCACCGCCAGGGTCCATCGGAGCTTTCTTT. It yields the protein CASSPPGSIGAFF. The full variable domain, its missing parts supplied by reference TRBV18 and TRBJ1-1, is NAGVMQNPRHLVRRRGQEARLRCSPMKGHSHVYWYRQLPEEGLKFMVYLQKENIIDESGMPKERFSAEFPKEGPSILRIQQVVRGDSAAYFCASSPPGSIGAFFGQGTRLTVV.

In DNA form, the CDR3 reads TGCGCCAGCAGCCAAGATTTCAGAAATGAAAAACTGTTTTTT. It encodes CASSQDFRNEKLFF. The chain recombines TRBV4-1 with TRBJ1-4; D uncertain. The CDR3 sequence is 14 residues long. CDR1 and CDR2 from the germline V gene are MGHRA and YSYEKL. Trimming took off 0 bases at V and 5 bases at J, with 7 bases between the two ends.

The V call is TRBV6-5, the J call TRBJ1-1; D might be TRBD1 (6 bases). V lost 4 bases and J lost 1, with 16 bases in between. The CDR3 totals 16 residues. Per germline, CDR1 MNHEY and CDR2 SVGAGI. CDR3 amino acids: CASSSRTARANTEAFF. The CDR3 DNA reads TGTGCCAGCAGTTCCAGGACAGCCCGGGCGAACACTGAAGCTTTCTTT.

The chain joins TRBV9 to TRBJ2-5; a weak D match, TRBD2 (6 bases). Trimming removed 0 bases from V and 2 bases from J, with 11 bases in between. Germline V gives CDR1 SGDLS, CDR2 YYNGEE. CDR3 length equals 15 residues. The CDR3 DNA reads TGTGCCAGCAGCGTAGGGACTAAAAGGCAAGAGACCCAGTACTTC. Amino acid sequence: CASSVGTKRQETQYF.

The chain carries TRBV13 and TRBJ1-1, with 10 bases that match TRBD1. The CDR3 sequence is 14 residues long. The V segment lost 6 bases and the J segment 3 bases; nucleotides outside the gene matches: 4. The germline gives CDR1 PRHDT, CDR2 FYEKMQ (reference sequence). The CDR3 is CASRSGTGDTEAFF. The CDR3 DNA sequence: TGTGCCAGCAGATCCGGGACAGGGGACACTGAAGCTTTCTTT.

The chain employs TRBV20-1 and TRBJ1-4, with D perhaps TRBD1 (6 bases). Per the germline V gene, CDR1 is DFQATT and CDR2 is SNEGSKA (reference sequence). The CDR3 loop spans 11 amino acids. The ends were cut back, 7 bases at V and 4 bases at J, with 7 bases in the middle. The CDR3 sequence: CSVQGNEKLFF. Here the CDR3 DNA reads TGCAGTGTACAGGGTAATGAAAAACTGTTTTTT.

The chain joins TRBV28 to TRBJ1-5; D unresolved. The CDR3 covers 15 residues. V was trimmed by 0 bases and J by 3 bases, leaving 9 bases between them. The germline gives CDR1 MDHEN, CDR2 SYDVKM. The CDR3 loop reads CASSLWLQHNQPQHF. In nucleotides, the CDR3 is TGTGCCAGCAGTTTATGGCTACAGCACAATCAGCCCCAGCATTTT.

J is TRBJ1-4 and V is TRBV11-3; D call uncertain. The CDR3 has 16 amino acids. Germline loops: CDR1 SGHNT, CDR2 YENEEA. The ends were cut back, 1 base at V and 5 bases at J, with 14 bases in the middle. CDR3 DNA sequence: TGTGCCAGCAGCTTAGGTTCCCGTTTACACAATGAAAAACTGTTTTTT. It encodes CASSLGSRLHNEKLFF.

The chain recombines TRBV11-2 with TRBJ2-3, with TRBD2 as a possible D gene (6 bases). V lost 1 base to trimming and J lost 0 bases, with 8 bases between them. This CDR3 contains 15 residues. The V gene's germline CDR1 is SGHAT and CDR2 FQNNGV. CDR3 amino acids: CASSLVAGSTDTQYF. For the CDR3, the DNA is TGTGCCAGCAGCTTAGTCGCGGGGAGCACAGATACGCAGTATTTT.

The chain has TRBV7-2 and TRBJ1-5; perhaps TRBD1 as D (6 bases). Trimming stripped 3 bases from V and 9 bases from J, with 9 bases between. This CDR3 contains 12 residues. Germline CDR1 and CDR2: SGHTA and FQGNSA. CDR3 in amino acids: CASSFQGSPQHF. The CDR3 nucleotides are TGTGCCAGCAGCTTCCAGGGGTCGCCCCAGCATTTT.

The CDR3 spells CASSPEGASQPQHF. In nucleotides, the CDR3 is TGTGCCAGCTCACCAGAGGGGGCCAGTCAGCCCCAGCATTTT. This sequence joins TRBV18 and TRBJ1-5; 7 bases agree with TRBD1. CDR1 is KGHSH and CDR2 is LQKENI in the germline V gene. This CDR3 comprises 14 residues. The J segment lost 6 bases and the V segment lost 2 bases, leaving 4 bases of the junction unmatched.

The DNA for the CDR3 is TGTGCCAGCAGCTCCCAACCTAGGGGTGAGCAGTTCTTC. This codes for CASSSQPRGEQFF. The chain uses TRBV7-2 and TRBJ2-1, with D possibly TRBD1 on 5 matching bases. The CDR3 sequence is 13 residues long. Germline loops: CDR1 SGHTA, CDR2 FQGNSA. V was trimmed by 4 bases and J by 9 bases, leaving 13 bases between them.